This T cell receptor (beta chain) was captured by sequencing in a study of blood T cell repertoires in COVID-19. The CDR3 runs to 14 residues. Trimming pared 7 bases from V and 0 bases from J, leaving 13 bases between. Germline assignment: CDR1 SNHLY and CDR2 FYNNEI. TCRdb's table, derived via immunoSEQ multiplex PCR, lists solely in-frame clones and lacks some. The data show around 99,000 clones, around 74% seen once. Points on this clone: The sample has other DNA sequences that encode this CDR3 too.

The clonotype originates from an elderly woman with active or convalescent COVID-19. The material sequenced was peripheral blood. The chain recombines TRBV2 with TRBJ2-7, with D maybe TRBD1 (6 bases). The CDR3 loop reads CASTLDSSSYEQYF. DNA for the CDR3: TGTGCCAGCACCCTGGACAGCTCCTCCTACGAGCAGTACTTC.